These T cell receptor beta chains were read from a single sample in a study of blood T cells in healthy people across ages. Each CDR3 protein is one row after TCRdb ran MiXCR on the 5' RACE reads. The table records about a million distinct CDR3 sequences, 45% to 50% of them present only once. The sequenced sample consisted of blood. All receptors come from a man in his thirties or forties in good health. Each CDR3 is given without its conserved first and last residue.

v_call cdr3_aa
TRBV5-1 ASSAFGSTYEQY
TRBV20-1 SARRAGGENEQY
TRBV7-8 ASSLRSGPQETQY
TRBV29-1 SVGTGSYEQY
TRBV5-1 ASSIQGQENTEAF
TRBV29-1 SVALAGAWGTQY
TRBV6-5 ASSLGLAGGFMETQY
TRBV11-2 ASSLPRRGAYNEQF
TRBV24-1 ATSDSGTGLQETQY
TRBV5-1 ASSLRQGDSGANVLT
TRBV5-1 ASSRPDYEQY
TRBV12-3/TRBV12-4 ASTTAGRAYEQY
TRBV27 ASSSITGELF
TRBV28 ASSSPMDRVGEQY
TRBV29-1 SVGGDLERAQY
TRBV11-2 ASSSGTSETETQY
TRBV7-2 ASSLRRGRIGMNTEAF
TRBV20-1 SARETRNSPLH
TRBV20-1 SARDWREQPYEQY
TRBV10-3 AISVPSSTDTQY
TRBV6-5 ASSSYRDPDGNQPQH
TRBV28 ASSVVPQETQY
TRBV12-3/TRBV12-4 ASSSSGEYNEQF
TRBV27 ASSPFGADYEQY
TRBV20-1 SARDPGGYGYT
TRBV20-1 SASGSGESYEQY
TRBV4-3 ASSQDRYYGYT
TRBV7-7 ASSLGLSNTGELF